This TCR beta chain was sequenced during a study of tumor-infiltrating lymphocytes in primary liver carcinoma. Study context: Men and women, 30 to 69 years of age, made up the patients.

In this sample, this clonotype turned up many times. What it binds is unknown. The template, about 510 ng total RNA, yielded TCR beta cDNA made with a constant-region primer. Library construction for TCR beta comprised three nested multiplex PCR rounds performed with slightly modified ARM-PCR. TRBV1-TRBV30 forward primers and a C-beta reverse primer were used in the first two PCR rounds, which each ran for about 9 cycles. TCRdb reprocessed the multiplex PCR reads with MiXCR, giving one entry per CDR3 protein. The sample yields about 97,000 distinct CDR3 sequences, under 70% seen once. V was cut by 1 base and J by 2 bases, with 10 bases left in between. Germline CDR1 is SGHRS and CDR2 is YFSETQ. The CDR3 totals 15 residues. From around 20-30 mg of unsorted bulk tissue, DNA and RNA were co-extracted together. Resection treated the patients' primary liver carcinoma. Chronic HBV infection, which was untreated, was present in the patients.

Study-wide findings and caveats: Merely about 7.5-24% of top clones occurred in all five tumor regions.

The sequenced sample consisted of liver tumor tissue from sampling region 2. The sample's subset: tumor region T2, inferior pole. The sequence was obtained from a woman aged 60-75 years with primary liver carcinoma and hepatitis B virus infection. The V call is TRBV5-1, the J call TRBJ1-5, with D perhaps TRBD1 (6 bases). The CDR3 sequence is CASSLWGARNQPQHF. In DNA form, the CDR3 reads TGCGCCAGCAGCTTGTGGGGGGCGCGCAATCAGCCCCAGCATTTT.